The sequence of this T cell receptor beta chain was determined in a study of low-dose radiotherapy and immunotherapy resistance in tumors. Study at large: A dose of 1 Gy per fraction every two weeks went to Cohort 2, totaling 13 Gy over 26 weeks.

The table lists this clonotype with many counts. The germline gives CDR1 SNHLY, CDR2 FYNNEI. Trimming removed 4 bases at V and 6 bases at J, with 17 bases between. The CDR3 runs 15 residues. Stated time point: after trial treatment. Treatment defined: LDRT plus nivolumab, ipilimumab, low-dose cyclophosphamide and aspirin (RACIN trial). The therapy administered to donors comprised nivolumab, ipilimumab, aspirin, low-dose cyclophosphamide and low-dose radiotherapy. Primers used for first-strand cDNA, a TRAV- and TRBV-specific set, covered both alpha and beta chains. For amplifying TCRs, the PCR ran for roughly 20 cycles with Phusion, which was used together with a constant-region primer and the adapter on the V primers. TCRdb ran MiXCR on the reads and lists one entry per CDR3 protein. Counted here are about 97,000 distinct CDR3 sequences, about a fifth occurring once; the ten biggest clones make up about 4%.

The receptor comes from a male donor with prostate cancer. Sequenced here: PBMCs, sampled after low-dose radiotherapy plus immunotherapy. The rearrangement links TRBV2 to TRBJ2-3; D tentatively reads TRBD1 or TRBD2 (5 bases each). Here the CDR3 DNA reads TGTGCCAGCAGTGGAGCGGCAGAATGGGGCGATACGCAGTATTTT. It codes for CASSGAAEWGDTQYF.